This T cell receptor beta chain was identified in a study of CD8+CD57+ T cells in acquired aplastic anemia. Study information: The sorted CD4+ and CD8+ cells yielded an average around 3.2 ug of DNA.

Using genomic DNA as the template, TCR beta VDJ and CDR3 profiling was carried out. TCRdb passed the reads through MiXCR, listing each CDR3 protein once. The sample lists under 200,000 distinct CDR3 sequences; approximately 50% were seen once. As to this clonotype: Its antigen is unidentified.

Trimming took off 0 bases at V and 3 bases at J, with 21 bases between the two ends. The CDR3 has 17 residues. Germline CDR1 and CDR2: DFQATT and SNEGSKA (reference sequence). Patients picked for sequencing had shown CD8+CD57+ cell expansion detected by flow cytometry. Each patient had severe acquired aplastic anemia. Regarding the study as a whole: Patients and controls had in common 25 to 30 CD8+ CDR3 sequences.

The sequence was obtained from a human donor with aplastic anemia. This rearrangement joins TRBV20-1 to TRBJ2-7; D might be TRBD2 (5 bases). The specimen was sorted CD4+, CD8+, or CD8+CD57+ T cells (not recorded which) from PBMCs. The CDR3 nucleotides read TGCAGTGCTAGAGATTCGGGGTTTAGTGGGCTAATCTACGAGCAGTACTTC. It codes for CSARDSGFSGLIYEQYF.